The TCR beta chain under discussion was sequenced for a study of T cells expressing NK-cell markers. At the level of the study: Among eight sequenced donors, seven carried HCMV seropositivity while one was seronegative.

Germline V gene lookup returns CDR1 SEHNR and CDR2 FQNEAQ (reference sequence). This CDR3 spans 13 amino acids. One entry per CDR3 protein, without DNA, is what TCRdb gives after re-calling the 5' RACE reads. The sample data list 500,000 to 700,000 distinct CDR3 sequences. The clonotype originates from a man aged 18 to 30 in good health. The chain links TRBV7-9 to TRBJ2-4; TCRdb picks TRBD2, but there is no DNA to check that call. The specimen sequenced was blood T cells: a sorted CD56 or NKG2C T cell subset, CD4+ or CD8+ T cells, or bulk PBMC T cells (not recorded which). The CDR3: CASSFKEGNIQYF.